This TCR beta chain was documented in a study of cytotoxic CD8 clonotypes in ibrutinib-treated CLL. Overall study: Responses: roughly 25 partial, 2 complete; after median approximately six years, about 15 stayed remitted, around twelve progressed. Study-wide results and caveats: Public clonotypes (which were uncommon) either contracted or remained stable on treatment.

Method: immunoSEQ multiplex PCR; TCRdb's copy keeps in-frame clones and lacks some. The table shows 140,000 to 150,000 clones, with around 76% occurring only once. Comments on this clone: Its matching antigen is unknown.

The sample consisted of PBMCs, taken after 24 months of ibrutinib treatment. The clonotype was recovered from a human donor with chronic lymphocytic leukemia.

The CDR3 is CASSPRAPSPAETQYF. The DNA of the CDR3 is TGTGCCAGCTCCCCCCGGGCCCCATCCCCGGCGGAGACCCAGTACTTC. This chain links TRBV18 with TRBJ2-5; D not resolved. Germline CDR1 KGHSH, CDR2 LQKENI. V lost 6 bases to trimming and J lost 5 bases, with 22 bases between them. This CDR3 is 16 amino acids long.